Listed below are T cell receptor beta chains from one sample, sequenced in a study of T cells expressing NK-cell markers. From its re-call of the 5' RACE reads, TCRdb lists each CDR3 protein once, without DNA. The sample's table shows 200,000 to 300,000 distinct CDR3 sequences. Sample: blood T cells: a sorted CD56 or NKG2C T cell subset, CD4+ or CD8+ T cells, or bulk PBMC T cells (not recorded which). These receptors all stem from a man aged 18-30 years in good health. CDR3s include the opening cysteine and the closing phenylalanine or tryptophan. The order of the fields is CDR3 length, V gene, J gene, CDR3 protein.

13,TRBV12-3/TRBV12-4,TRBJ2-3,CASSFGLGDTQYF
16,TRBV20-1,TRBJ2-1,CSASYPSGSSYNEQFF
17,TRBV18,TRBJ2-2,CASSPRMGQGYTGELFF
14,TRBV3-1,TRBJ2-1,CASSGGPVLNEQFF
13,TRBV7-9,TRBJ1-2,CASSLSFRDGYTF
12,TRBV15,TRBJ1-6,CATGTVNSPLHF
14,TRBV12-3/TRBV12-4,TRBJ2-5,CASRHQETQETQYF
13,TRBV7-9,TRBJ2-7,CASSSSGGYEQYF
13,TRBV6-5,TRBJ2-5,CASNRQGRETQYF
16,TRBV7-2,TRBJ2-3,CASSLGVREDADTQYF
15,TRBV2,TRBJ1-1,CASSGQGVVNTEAFF
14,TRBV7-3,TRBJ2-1,CASSLKGQGYEQFF
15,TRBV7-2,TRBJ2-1,CASSPAAGLVYEQFF
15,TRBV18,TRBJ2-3,CASSPGQGSTDTQYF
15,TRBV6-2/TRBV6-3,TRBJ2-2,CASSAVLEWGGELFF
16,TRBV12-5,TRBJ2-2,CASAKGGTNDAGELFF
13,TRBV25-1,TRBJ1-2,CASSETINYGYTF
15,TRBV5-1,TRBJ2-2,CASNDWMGNTGELFF
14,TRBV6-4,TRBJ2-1,CASSVAGGRNEQFF
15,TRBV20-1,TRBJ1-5,CSAAEGQGPYQPQHF
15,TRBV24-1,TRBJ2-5,CATSEVSDFKETQYF
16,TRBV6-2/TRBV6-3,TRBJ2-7,CASSFSRDRGAYEQYF
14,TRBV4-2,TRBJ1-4,CASSSGGEGEKLFF
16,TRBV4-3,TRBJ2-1,CASSQNLAGNGNEQFF
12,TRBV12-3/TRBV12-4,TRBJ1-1,CASSSDRFEAFF
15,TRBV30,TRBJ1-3,CAWSANRGSGNTIYF
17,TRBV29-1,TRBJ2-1,CSVVGRTNIAGSNEQFF
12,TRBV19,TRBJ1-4,CASSYKNEKLFF
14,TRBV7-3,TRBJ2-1,CASSPGGRVNEQFF
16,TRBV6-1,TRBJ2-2,CASSRTSGSLGGELFF
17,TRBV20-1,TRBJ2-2,CSARGLAGGPGTGELFF
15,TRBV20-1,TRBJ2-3,CSARRDRGVTDTQYF
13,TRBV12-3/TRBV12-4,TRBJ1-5,CASSSGGREPQHF
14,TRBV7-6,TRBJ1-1,CASSLGQGKAEAFF
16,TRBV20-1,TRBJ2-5,CSARDLREGLFETQYF
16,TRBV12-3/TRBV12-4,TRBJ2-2,CASSSSDRGLGGELFF
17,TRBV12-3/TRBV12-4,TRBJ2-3,CASSLVGTRVGPDTQYF
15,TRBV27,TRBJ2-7,CASTVLGQGSYEQYF
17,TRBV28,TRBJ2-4,CASSYPLRGGARDIQYF
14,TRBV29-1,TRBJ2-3,CSGNRGLPTDTQYF